These T cell receptor beta chains were read from a single sample in a study of brain T cells in children with intractable seizures. Profiled with immunoSEQ multiplex PCR; TCRdb holds only in-frame clones, not every one. The sample holds 50,000 to 75,000 clones, about 96% seen once. The source was peripheral blood, collected at surgery. All receptors derive from a boy younger than two with focal cortical dysplasia and intractable seizures. Both conserved end residues are part of each CDR3. Each record gives: clone size, CDR3 length, V gene, J gene, CDR3 protein. Clone size appears in some rows only: once, few, many, or a class for an expanded clone.

NA	15	TRBV19	TRBJ2-3	CASALGTGSPDTQYF
NA	15	TRBV7-8	TRBJ2-7	CASSLETSVGGEQYF
NA	16	TRBV6-6	TRBJ2-1	CASSYSRRADYNEQFF
NA	16	TRBV6-2/TRBV6-3	TRBJ2-2	CASSSLVGAVHGELFF
NA	16	TRBV5-4	TRBJ1-2	CASSLLAGPTNYGYTF
NA	11	TRBV20-1	TRBJ2-5	CSASYQETQYF
once	14	TRBV6-5	TRBJ1-6	CASSLQGSYSPLHF
NA	17	TRBV4-2	TRBJ2-3	CASSQELAAFYTDTQYF
NA	11	TRBV3-1/TRBV3-2	TRBJ2-7	CASSQAYEQYF
NA	16	TRBV3-1/TRBV3-2	TRBJ2-1	CASSQGYTSSYNEQFF
NA	16	TRBV28	TRBJ2-7	CASSLWGRGISYEQYF
once	16	TRBV7-5	TRBJ2-1	CVRTPRASITYNEQFF
NA	13	TRBV5-1	TRBJ2-7	CASSQTAYYEQYF
NA	15	TRBV4-2	TRBJ2-3	CASSQGTSGDVTQYF
NA	15	TRBV25-1	TRBJ2-3	CASSGRGASTDTQYF
NA	18	TRBV7-2	TRBJ2-1	CASSTIGLAGGPRNEQFF
NA	16	TRBV7-2	TRBJ2-7	CASSLGASGGAREQYF
NA	18	TRBV4-3	TRBJ2-7	CASSQDLSRVVGPYEQYF
once	13	TRBV9	TRBJ2-2	CASRTGNTGELFF